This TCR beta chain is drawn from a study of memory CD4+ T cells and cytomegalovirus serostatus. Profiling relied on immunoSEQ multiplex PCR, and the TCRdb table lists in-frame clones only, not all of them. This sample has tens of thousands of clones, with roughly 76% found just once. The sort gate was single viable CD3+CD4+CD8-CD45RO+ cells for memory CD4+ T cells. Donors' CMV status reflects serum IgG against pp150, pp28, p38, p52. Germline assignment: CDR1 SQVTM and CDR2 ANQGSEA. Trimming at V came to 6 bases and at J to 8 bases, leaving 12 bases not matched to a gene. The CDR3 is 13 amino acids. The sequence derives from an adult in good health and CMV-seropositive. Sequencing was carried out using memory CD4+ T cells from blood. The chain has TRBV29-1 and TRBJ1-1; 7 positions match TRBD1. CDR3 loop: CSVDREALGEAFF. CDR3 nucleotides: TGCAGCGTCGACAGGGAGGCTTTGGGGGAAGCTTTCTTT.